A selection of T cell receptor beta chains follows, all from one sample in a study of blood T cell repertoires in COVID-19. Only in-frame clones appear in the TCRdb table, and some are missing; sequencing was by immunoSEQ multiplex PCR. The repertoire includes around 77,000 clones, roughly four fifths of them detected once, and around 27% sits in the top ten. What was sequenced was peripheral blood. These TCRs come from a woman aged 80 or over with active or convalescent COVID-19. The CDR3 runs from the conserved cysteine through the conserved F or W. A D gene is named only where the DNA matches it firmly. Rows may omit the clone size; those that give it use once, few, many or a size class.

TRBJ2-5	TRBD1	TRBV27	.	CASRPGTGLGETQYF	TGTGCCAGCAGACCTGGGACAGGTCTTGGAGAGACCCAGTACTTC
TRBJ1-5	TRBD1	TRBV2	many	CASRMDREQPQHF	TGTGCCAGCAGAATGGACAGGGAACAGCCCCAGCATTTT
TRBJ1-1	.	TRBV4-1	.	CASSQGILQGRNTEAFF	TGCGCCAGCAGCCAAGGGATCTTACAGGGAAGGAACACTGAAGCTTTCTTT
TRBJ1-1	TRBD1	TRBV6-5	.	CASSQQGAGAAFF	TGTGCCAGCAGTCAACAGGGGGCCGGGGCTGCTTTCTTT
TRBJ1-1	TRBD1	TRBV28	.	CASRLDRGNTEAFF	TGTGCCAGCAGGCTGGACAGGGGAAACACTGAAGCTTTCTTT
TRBJ1-6	.	TRBV19	.	CASSIGAGTSPLHF	TGTGCCAGTAGTATCGGGGCGGGGACTTCACCCCTCCACTTT
TRBJ2-2	.	TRBV7-9	.	CASSSRDIVTGELFF	TGTGCCAGCAGCTCCCGGGACATTGTCACCGGGGAGCTGTTTTTT
TRBJ1-3	TRBD1	TRBV9	.	CASSVFGTGVSGNTIYF	TGTGCCAGCAGCGTTTTCGGGACAGGGGTCTCTGGAAACACCATATATTTT
TRBJ1-2	TRBD1	TRBV7-2	.	CASSPHSTGAGYTF	TGTGCCAGCAGCCCCCACTCGACAGGGGCTGGCTACACCTTC
TRBJ1-6	TRBD1	TRBV19	.	CASNTGTGDSPLHF	TGTGCCAGTAACACCGGGACAGGGGATTCACCCCTCCACTTT
TRBJ1-6	TRBD1	TRBV19	.	CASSILGTDNSPLHF	TGTGCCAGTAGTATCTTAGGGACAGATAATTCACCCCTCCACTTT
TRBJ1-1	.	TRBV28	.	CASTTPGGGPAFF	TGTGCCAGCACCACACCGGGGGGGGGCCCAGCTTTCTTT
TRBJ2-5	TRBD2	TRBV12-3/TRBV12-4	.	CASSSGAGGTQYF	TGTGCCAGCAGTTCCGGAGCGGGAGGGACCCAGTACTTC
TRBJ2-3	TRBD2	TRBV18	.	CASSPRGSGGLTDTQYF	TGTGCCAGCTCACCCCGGGGTAGCGGGGGGCTCACAGATACGCAGTATTTT
TRBJ1-5	TRBD1	TRBV19	.	CAKEQGNNQPQHF	TGTGCCAAAGAACAGGGGAACAATCAGCCCCAGCATTTT
TRBJ1-1	.	TRBV7-6	.	CASPRVGAKLYTEAFF	TGTGCCAGCCCCCGAGTGGGGGCGAAACTATACACTGAAGCTTTCTTT
TRBJ1-2	TRBD1	TRBV5-1	.	CASSAGQLYGYTF	TGCGCCAGCAGCGCGGGACAGTTATATGGCTACACCTTC
TRBJ2-7	TRBD1	TRBV7-2	.	CASSVRAGGEDYEQYF	TGTGCCAGCAGCGTGAGAGCAGGGGGTGAGGACTACGAGCAGTACTTC
TRBJ1-3	.	TRBV11-2	few	CASSLGATSGNTIYF	TGTGCCAGCAGCCTGGGGGCTACCTCTGGAAACACCATATATTTT
TRBJ1-1	TRBD1	TRBV10-2	.	CASSDPRGPTEAFF	TGCGCCAGCAGTGATCCCAGGGGGCCCACTGAAGCTTTCTTT
TRBJ1-4	.	TRBV7-9	.	CASSVHRRQRSTNEKLFF	TGTGCCAGCAGCGTCCACCGGAGACAGCGATCAACTAATGAAAAACTGTTTTTT